The following is a T cell receptor beta chain sequence with its context. This sample was taken from a study of T cell changes during pregnancy in multiple sclerosis. Trimming cost V 8 bases and J 5 bases; bases outside gene matches: 11. The CDR3 sequence is 15 residues long. The germline gives CDR1 ENHRY, CDR2 SYGVKD. Using immunoSEQ multiplex PCR, the repertoire was profiled, and TCRdb retains in-frame clones only, with some absent. In the table there are around 100,000 clones, approximately 90% of which are singletons. The chain links TRBV10-3 to TRBJ2-1; 8 bases are a match to TRBD1. Specimen: peripheral blood, collected after pregnancy. This sequence was found in a female donor with multiple sclerosis, enrolled in a pregnancy study. This CDR3 is CAIQLDRDVNNEQFF. The CDR3 nucleotides are TGTGCCATCCAATTGGACAGGGATGTTAACAATGAGCAGTTCTTC.